This T cell receptor (beta chain) was recovered during a study of shared clonotypes between healthy human individuals. The data were produced by immunoSEQ multiplex PCR, yet TCRdb's version contains in-frame clones alone and is incomplete. The sample yields 2,100,000 or so clones, around 95% seen once. General observations from the study: Only blood was sampled; tissue repertoires likely differ.

Only one count was recorded for this clone. Its antigen is currently unknown. CD4+ cell separation produced CD45RA+ naive and CD45RA-negative memory subsets. Germline CDR1 SGHTA, CDR2 FQGNSA. Trimming stripped 0 bases from V and 0 bases from J, with 12 bases between. This CDR3 comprises 18 residues. The chain links TRBV7-2 to TRBJ2-6, with D hard to call. This clonotype originated in a man between 18 and 35 years old in good health. Input material: naive CD4+ T cells sorted from blood. Stated subset: CD45RA+ positively selected. CDR3 sequence: CASSLAGTTFSGANVLTF. CDR3 in DNA: TGTGCCAGCAGCTTAGCAGGCACCACCTTCTCTGGGGCCAACGTCCTGACTTTC.